What follows are 13 T cell receptor beta chains derived from one specimen sequenced in a study of T cells after posttransplantation cyclophosphamide. A marrow graft followed busulfan-fludarabine conditioning, with cyclophosphamide on days +3 and +4. Assay: immunoSEQ multiplex PCR; the TCRdb copy retains only in-frame clones and omits some. This record lists some 7,900 clones, none seen once only, and the top ten clones contain approximately 6.5%. The specimen comprised PBMCs, sampled after an allogeneic stem cell transplant with post-transplant cyclophosphamide. These receptors were taken from a male patient between 25 and 39 years old who received an allogeneic stem cell transplant from an unrelated donor, was CMV-positive, and had acute and chronic GVHD. Among the T cells, some may be from the graft donor.

This clone was observed many times. The J gene is TRBJ1-1, the V gene TRBV6-6, with 8 bases matching TRBD1. The V gene end was trimmed by 5 bases and the J gene end by 11 bases; junction bases not matched to a gene: 13. Per the germline V gene, CDR1 is MNHNY and CDR2 is SVGAGI (reference sequence). This CDR3 region has 14 residues. CDR3 sequence: CASSRRGRSEGAFF. CDR3 nucleotide sequence: TGTGCCAGCAGTCGCAGGGGGCGCAGCGAGGGGGCTTTCTTT.

Many counts were recorded for this clone. The J gene is TRBJ1-6, the V gene TRBV12-3 or TRBV12-4; weak D call: TRBD1 (5 bases). CDR3 size: 15 residues. Trimming pared 4 bases from V and 8 bases from J, leaving 15 bases between. CDR3 coding DNA: TGTGCCAGCAGTTGGGAGGGGCTTTTGGATTCACCCCTCCACTTT. Its protein is CASSWEGLLDSPLHF.

This clone was observed many times. The chain joins TRBV5-8 to TRBJ1-6, with 7 bases lining up with TRBD1. With V trimmed by 2 bases and J by 9 bases, 8 bases remained unmatched. Per the germline V gene, CDR1 is SGHTS and CDR2 is YDEGEE. The CDR3 totals 15 residues. CDR3 sequence reads: CASSFRRQGGSPLHF. In nucleotides, the CDR3 is TGTGCCAGCAGCTTTCGTCGACAGGGTGGTTCACCCCTCCACTTT.

This clone occurred many times. The chain has TRBV6-1 and TRBJ2-2; perhaps TRBD1 as D (6 bases). The CDR3 is 14 amino acids. Per the germline V gene, CDR1 is MNHNS and CDR2 is SASEGT. V was pared by 10 bases and J by 3 bases, with 15 bases between. CDR3 region: CATLPGHYTGELFF. As DNA, the CDR3 is TGTGCCACCTTACCGGGACATTACACCGGGGAGCTGTTTTTT.

This clone was seen many times. The chain couples TRBV6-6 to TRBJ1-5; D is perhaps TRBD1 (6 bases). Trimming cost V 6 bases and J 2 bases, with 17 bases left between them. The CDR3 is made up of 16 amino acids. CDR1 and CDR2 from the germline V gene are MNHNY and SVGAGI (reference sequence). CDR3: CASSLGGARGNQPQHF. The CDR3 nucleotides are TGTGCCAGCAGCCTGGGGGGGGCGCGGGGCAATCAGCCCCAGCATTTT.

This clone was observed at least ten times. The chain recombines TRBV6-2 or TRBV6-3 with TRBJ2-4, with a weak D call TRBD2 (6 bases). The CDR3 extends over 17 amino acids. In germline, CDR1 is MNHEY, CDR2 SVGEGT. V shed 6 bases and J shed 4 bases, with 22 bases lying between them. In nucleotides, the CDR3 is TGTGCCAGCAGCCATATTCTAGCGTCCCTGGGTAAAAACATTCAGTACTTC. It codes for CASSHILASLGKNIQYF.

This clone is categorized as medium-sized (0.01 to 0.1%). Other nucleotide sequences in the sample specify the same CDR3. The rearrangement uses TRBV12-3 or TRBV12-4 and TRBJ1-2; 7 nucleotides align to TRBD1. The CDR3 is 12 residues long. V shed 3 bases and J 8 bases; nucleotides not matched to a gene: 3. CDR3 sequence reads: CASSFIGGGYTF. In nucleotides, the CDR3 is TGTGCCAGCAGTTTTATAGGGGGCGGCTACACCTTC.

The CDR3 is CASSLAGRDNSPLHF. Written as DNA, the CDR3 is TGTGCCAGCAGCTTAGCGGGCAGGGATAATTCACCCCTCCACTTT. V gene TRBV11-2 combines with J gene TRBJ1-6; TRBD1 might be the D (5 bases). Germline-derived CDR1 and CDR2 are SGHAT and FQNNGV. CDR3 length equals 15 residues. V was cut by 1 base and J by 5 bases, with 9 bases left in between. Based on the CDR3 plus reference TRBV11-2 and TRBJ1-6, the full variable domain is EAGVAQSPRYKIIEKRQSVAFWCNPISGHATLYWYQQILGQGPKLLIQFQNNGVVDDSQLPKDRFSAERLKGVDSTLKIQPAKLEDSAVYLCASSLAGRDNSPLHFGNGTRLTVT.

This clone was seen at least ten times. J is TRBJ1-2 and V is TRBV6-5; TRBD1 matches at 11 bases. J lost 8 bases, V lost 5 bases, and 10 bases had no gene match. Per the germline V gene, CDR1 is MNHEY and CDR2 is SVGAGI. This CDR3 spans 15 amino acids. CDR3 sequence: CASSRGQGVFRGYTF. In DNA form, the CDR3 reads TGTGCCAGCAGTCGGGGACAGGGGGTGTTTCGCGGCTACACCTTC.

This clone was counted at least ten times. J is TRBJ1-1 and V is TRBV12-3 or TRBV12-4, with TRBD1 as a possible D gene (6 bases). The V end lost 7 bases, the J end lost 3 bases, and 18 bases lay between the germline ends. CDR3 size: 15 residues. The CDR3 loop reads CASNLWGGPDTEAFF. In nucleotides, the CDR3 is TGTGCCAGCAACCTTTGGGGGGGGCCGGACACTGAAGCTTTCTTT.

This clone appeared many times. The J gene is TRBJ1-2, the V gene TRBV7-2; maybe TRBD1 (5 bases). The CDR3 is 15 amino acids. V shed 3 bases and J shed 5 bases, with 16 bases lying between them. The V gene's germline CDR1 is SGHTA and CDR2 FQGNSA. CDR3 sequence reads: CASSFGGANPYGYTF. CDR3 nucleotide sequence: TGTGCCAGCAGCTTCGGGGGTGCGAACCCTTATGGCTACACCTTC.

This clone occurred many times. The chain links TRBV7-8 to TRBJ1-1; D possibly corresponds to TRBD1 (6 bases). CDR1 is SGHVS and CDR2 is FQNEAQ in the germline V gene. With 1 base removed from V and 11 bases from J, the gap between germline ends came to 11 bases. The CDR3 covers 12 residues. As DNA, the CDR3 is TGTGCCAGCAGCTTAGGGGGGCCAGGGGCTTTCTTT. Translating gives CASSLGGPGAFF.

This clone is medium-sized within its sample. CDR3 loop: CASGLVRGTEAFF. The DNA of the CDR3 is TGTGCTAGTGGTTTGGTGAGGGGCACTGAAGCTTTCTTT. The V gene is TRBV12-5, the J gene TRBJ1-1; TRBD1 might be the D (5 bases). V dropped 0 bases and J dropped 4 bases, with 6 bases sitting between them. CDR1 and CDR2 from the germline V gene are LGHNT and FRNRAP. This CDR3 contains 13 residues.